These 16 T cell receptor beta chains were sequenced from one sample in a study of T cells after yellow fever vaccination. From the 5' RACE reads, TCRdb called clonotypes with MiXCR, one entry per CDR3 protein. There are about 320,000 distinct CDR3 sequences in the sample; about 12% occur only once, and about 3% lies in the top ten. The specimen comprised CD4+ T cells sorted from PBMCs, sampled 15 days after the yellow fever booster vaccination. These receptors came from a man between 18 and 35 years old who received the YFV17D yellow fever vaccine.

This clonotype has a handful of counts. The rearrangement uses TRBV11-2 and TRBJ1-1; 8 nucleotides align to TRBD1. The germline V gene encodes CDR1 SGHAT and CDR2 FQNNGV. The CDR3 runs 15 residues. Unmatched junction bases numbered 7, after V lost 2 bases and J lost 5 bases. The CDR3 protein is CASSLKGTGGTEAFF. CDR3 nucleotides: TGTGCCAGCAGCTTAAAAGGGACAGGTGGAACTGAAGCTTTCTTT.

The genes are TRBV5-4 and TRBJ2-1, with D tentatively TRBD2 (5 bases). Trimming left V 6 bases short and J 8 bases short, with 24 bases between. The CDR3 runs to 16 residues. Germline V CDR1 and CDR2: SGHNT, YYREEE (reference sequence). CDR3 protein: CASKKILAEERDEQFF. CDR3 nucleotide sequence: TGTGCCAGCAAAAAGATCCTGGCGGAGGAACGGGATGAGCAGTTCTTC.

CDR3 bases: TGCGCCAGCAGCACCCGGGCGGGGCTCAGCGAAAAACTGTTTTTT. Translating it yields CASSTRAGLSEKLFF. The chain links TRBV5-1 to TRBJ1-4; D perhaps matches TRBD1 (5 bases). V lost 4 bases to trimming and J lost 8 bases, with 18 bases between them. This CDR3 has 15 residues. Per germline, CDR1 SGHRS and CDR2 YFSETQ.

The chain has TRBV3-1 and TRBJ2-5; the match to TRBD2 covers 7 bases. This CDR3 has 14 residues. Unmatched junction bases numbered 5, after V lost 4 bases and J lost 3 bases. Germline V gene data show CDR1 as LGHDT and CDR2 as YNNKEL (reference sequence). CDR3 DNA: TGTGCCAGCAGCCCCCGGGGGACTAAAGAGACCCAGTACTTC. This gives the protein CASSPRGTKETQYF.

This clonotype has a handful of counts. The CDR3 nucleotides are TGCGCCAGCAGCTTGAGATCAGCGGGGGGGATTGTCTACGAGCAGTACTTC. Protein product: CASSLRSAGGIVYEQYF. This sequence joins TRBV5-1 and TRBJ2-7; 10 positions match TRBD2. Trimming at V came to 1 base and at J to 3 bases, leaving 10 bases not matched to a gene. Germline lookup yields CDR1 SGHRS and CDR2 YFSETQ. The CDR3 totals 17 residues.

This chain joins TRBV6-4 and TRBJ2-1; perhaps D is TRBD1 or TRBD2 (5 bases each). The V end was cut by 7 bases, the J end by 7 bases, with 26 bases between. CDR3 size: 17 residues. CDR1 and CDR2 (germline): MRHNA, SNTAGT. Here the CDR3 reads CASTLSRDHQIVNEQFF. CDR3 bases: TGTGCCAGCACCCTTTCCCGGGACCACCAAATTGTTAATGAGCAGTTCTTC.

This clonotype came up many times. The V and J genes are TRBV7-9 and TRBJ1-2; D is unresolved. Germline-derived CDR1 and CDR2 are SEHNR and FQNEAQ (reference sequence). V gave up 0 bases and J gave up 8 bases, with 19 bases separating them. The CDR3 runs to 16 residues. The CDR3 reads CASSLAGSGRVSGYTF. For the CDR3, the DNA is TGTGCCAGCAGCTTAGCGGGATCGGGAAGGGTTTCCGGCTACACCTTC.

The chain couples TRBV3-1 to TRBJ2-1; 8 bases match TRBD1. The CDR3 sequence is 16 residues long. The V and J ends lost 1 base and 2 bases, in that order; junction bases with no gene match: 4. In germline, CDR1 is LGHDT, CDR2 YNNKEL (reference sequence). In DNA, the CDR3 is TGTGCCAGCAGCCAAGGGCCGGACAGGGCCTACAATGAGCAGTTCTTC. Amino acids: CASSQGPDRAYNEQFF.

This chain links TRBV6-1 with TRBJ1-5; D perhaps matches TRBD1 (5 bases). From germline, CDR1 is MNHNS and CDR2 SASEGT. The CDR3 covers 15 residues. The V end lost 4 bases, the J end lost 2 bases, and 12 bases lay between the germline ends. CDR3: CASSVLTVGNQPQHF. The DNA for the CDR3 is TGTGCCAGCAGTGTATTGACAGTGGGCAATCAGCCCCAGCATTTT.

This clonotype was picked up a small number of times. This chain uses TRBV9 with TRBJ2-1; D may match TRBD1 or TRBD2 (6 bases each). The CDR3 is 15 residues long. Trimming removed 3 bases at V and 8 bases at J, with 18 bases between. Germline lookup yields CDR1 SGDLS and CDR2 YYNGEE. The CDR3 reads CASSAQGGGGHEQFF. CDR3 DNA sequence: TGTGCCAGCAGCGCACAGGGCGGAGGGGGGCATGAGCAGTTCTTC. Together with reference TRBV9 and TRBJ2-1, the CDR3 gives the full variable domain: DSGVTQTPKHLITATGQRVTLRCSPRSGDLSVYWYQQSLDQGLQFLIQYYNGEERAKGNILERFSAQQFPDLHSELNLSSLELGDSALYFCASSAQGGGGHEQFFGPGTRLTVL.

This clonotype was found a few times. The V and J genes are TRBV20-1 and TRBJ2-1, with D hard to call. The V end lost 5 bases, the J end lost 10 bases, and 12 bases lay between the germline ends. Germline V lookup: CDR1 DFQATT, CDR2 SNEGSKA (reference sequence). There are 11 residues in the CDR3. The CDR3 here is CSAPQYDEQFF. DNA for the CDR3: TGCAGTGCTCCGCAGTACGACGAGCAGTTCTTC.

This clonotype turned up a few times. The limits of the CDR3 on the DNA are not certain, so only TCRdb's listed CDR3 is given. CDR3 region: CASSKRRVGGGNYGYTF. The chain links TRBV21-1 to TRBJ1-2. TRBV21-1 is a pseudogene. Both ends counted, the CDR3 spans 17 residues.

V usage is TRBV7-2 and J usage is TRBJ2-1; D is unclear. Trimming cost V 1 base and J 6 bases, with 7 bases left between them. Looked up from germline, CDR1 is SGHTA and CDR2 is FQGNSA. The CDR3 runs to 13 residues. CDR3 loop: CASSLGVANEQFF. CDR3 in DNA: TGTGCCAGCAGCTTAGGCGTTGCCAATGAGCAGTTCTTC.

This clonotype was counted only a few times. The rearrangement uses TRBV12-3 or TRBV12-4 and TRBJ2-3; 10 bases map to TRBD1. Losses at the gene ends were 8 bases for V and 6 bases for J; bases not matched to a gene: 5. This CDR3 has 13 amino acids. CDR3 sequence: CASCDRGRDTQYF. In nucleotides, the CDR3 is TGTGCCAGCTGCGACAGGGGGCGGGATACGCAGTATTTT.

This sequence joins TRBV24-1 and TRBJ2-3, with D possibly TRBD1 on 5 matching bases. The germline V gene encodes CDR1 KGHDR and CDR2 SFDVKD. The CDR3 has 15 residues. V shed 3 bases and J shed 2 bases, with 11 bases lying between them. CDR3 coding DNA: TGTGCCACCAGTGATGACAGCAAGATCACAGATACGCAGTATTTT. It codes for CATSDDSKITDTQYF.

The rearrangement uses TRBV7-9 and TRBJ1-5; the D is unclear. Germline CDR1 is SEHNR and CDR2 is FQNEAQ (reference sequence). Between the trimmed V and J ends, which lost 3 bases and 5 bases, there was a span of 5 bases. CDR3 length equals 12 residues. The CDR3 loop reads CASSFADQPQHF. The CDR3 DNA sequence: TGTGCCAGCAGCTTTGCCGATCAGCCCCAGCATTTT.